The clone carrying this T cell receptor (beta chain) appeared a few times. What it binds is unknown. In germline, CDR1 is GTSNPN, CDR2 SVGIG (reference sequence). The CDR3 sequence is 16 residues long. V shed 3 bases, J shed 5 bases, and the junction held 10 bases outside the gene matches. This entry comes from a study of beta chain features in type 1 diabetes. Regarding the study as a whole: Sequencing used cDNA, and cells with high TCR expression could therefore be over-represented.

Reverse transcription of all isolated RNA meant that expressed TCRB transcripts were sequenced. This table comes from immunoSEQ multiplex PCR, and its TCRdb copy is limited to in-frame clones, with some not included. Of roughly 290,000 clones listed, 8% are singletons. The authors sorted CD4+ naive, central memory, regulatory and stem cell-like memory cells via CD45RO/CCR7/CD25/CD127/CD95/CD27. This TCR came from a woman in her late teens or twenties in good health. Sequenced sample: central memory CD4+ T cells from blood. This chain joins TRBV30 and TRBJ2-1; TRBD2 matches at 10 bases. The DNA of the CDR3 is TGTGCCTGGAGCCGTCCGACTAGCGGGTTAAACAATGAGCAGTTCTTC. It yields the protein CAWSRPTSGLNNEQFF.